This TCR beta chain was documented in a study of CD8+ T cells in alopecia areata. Overall study: Percent of scalp involved defined treated patients' severity scores. General study results and limits: Many expanded lesional clones persisted in scalp and blood during tofacitinib. Treatment with tofacitinib significantly lowered scalp clonality and reduced expanded CD8+ clones among the top 100.

With respect to this clone: Its antigen remains unidentified. One end of the junction does not line up with germline, which may come from a read error.

Looked up from germline, CDR1 is MGHRA and CDR2 is YSYEKL. This CDR3 has 14 amino acids. RNA was extracted and reverse transcribed into cDNA as the sequencing template. TCRdb keeps only in-frame clones here, not all; method: immunoSEQ multiplex PCR. The sample carries about 180,000 clones, approximately 49% recorded once. Treatment noted: oral pan-JAK inhibitor, 5-10 mg twice daily. Using a FACSAria, the CD4+ and CD8+ T cells were sorted from the PBMCs. Sequences were derived from CD8+ T cells sorted from blood, sampled at roughly week 52, from a patient treated with tofacitinib. The chain employs TRBV4-1 and TRBJ2-2; no firm D call. The sequence was collected from a human donor with alopecia areata. CDR3 residues: CASSQRIYTGELFF. The CDR3 DNA reads TGTGCCAGCAGCCAAAGGATATACACCGGGGAGCTGTTTTTT.